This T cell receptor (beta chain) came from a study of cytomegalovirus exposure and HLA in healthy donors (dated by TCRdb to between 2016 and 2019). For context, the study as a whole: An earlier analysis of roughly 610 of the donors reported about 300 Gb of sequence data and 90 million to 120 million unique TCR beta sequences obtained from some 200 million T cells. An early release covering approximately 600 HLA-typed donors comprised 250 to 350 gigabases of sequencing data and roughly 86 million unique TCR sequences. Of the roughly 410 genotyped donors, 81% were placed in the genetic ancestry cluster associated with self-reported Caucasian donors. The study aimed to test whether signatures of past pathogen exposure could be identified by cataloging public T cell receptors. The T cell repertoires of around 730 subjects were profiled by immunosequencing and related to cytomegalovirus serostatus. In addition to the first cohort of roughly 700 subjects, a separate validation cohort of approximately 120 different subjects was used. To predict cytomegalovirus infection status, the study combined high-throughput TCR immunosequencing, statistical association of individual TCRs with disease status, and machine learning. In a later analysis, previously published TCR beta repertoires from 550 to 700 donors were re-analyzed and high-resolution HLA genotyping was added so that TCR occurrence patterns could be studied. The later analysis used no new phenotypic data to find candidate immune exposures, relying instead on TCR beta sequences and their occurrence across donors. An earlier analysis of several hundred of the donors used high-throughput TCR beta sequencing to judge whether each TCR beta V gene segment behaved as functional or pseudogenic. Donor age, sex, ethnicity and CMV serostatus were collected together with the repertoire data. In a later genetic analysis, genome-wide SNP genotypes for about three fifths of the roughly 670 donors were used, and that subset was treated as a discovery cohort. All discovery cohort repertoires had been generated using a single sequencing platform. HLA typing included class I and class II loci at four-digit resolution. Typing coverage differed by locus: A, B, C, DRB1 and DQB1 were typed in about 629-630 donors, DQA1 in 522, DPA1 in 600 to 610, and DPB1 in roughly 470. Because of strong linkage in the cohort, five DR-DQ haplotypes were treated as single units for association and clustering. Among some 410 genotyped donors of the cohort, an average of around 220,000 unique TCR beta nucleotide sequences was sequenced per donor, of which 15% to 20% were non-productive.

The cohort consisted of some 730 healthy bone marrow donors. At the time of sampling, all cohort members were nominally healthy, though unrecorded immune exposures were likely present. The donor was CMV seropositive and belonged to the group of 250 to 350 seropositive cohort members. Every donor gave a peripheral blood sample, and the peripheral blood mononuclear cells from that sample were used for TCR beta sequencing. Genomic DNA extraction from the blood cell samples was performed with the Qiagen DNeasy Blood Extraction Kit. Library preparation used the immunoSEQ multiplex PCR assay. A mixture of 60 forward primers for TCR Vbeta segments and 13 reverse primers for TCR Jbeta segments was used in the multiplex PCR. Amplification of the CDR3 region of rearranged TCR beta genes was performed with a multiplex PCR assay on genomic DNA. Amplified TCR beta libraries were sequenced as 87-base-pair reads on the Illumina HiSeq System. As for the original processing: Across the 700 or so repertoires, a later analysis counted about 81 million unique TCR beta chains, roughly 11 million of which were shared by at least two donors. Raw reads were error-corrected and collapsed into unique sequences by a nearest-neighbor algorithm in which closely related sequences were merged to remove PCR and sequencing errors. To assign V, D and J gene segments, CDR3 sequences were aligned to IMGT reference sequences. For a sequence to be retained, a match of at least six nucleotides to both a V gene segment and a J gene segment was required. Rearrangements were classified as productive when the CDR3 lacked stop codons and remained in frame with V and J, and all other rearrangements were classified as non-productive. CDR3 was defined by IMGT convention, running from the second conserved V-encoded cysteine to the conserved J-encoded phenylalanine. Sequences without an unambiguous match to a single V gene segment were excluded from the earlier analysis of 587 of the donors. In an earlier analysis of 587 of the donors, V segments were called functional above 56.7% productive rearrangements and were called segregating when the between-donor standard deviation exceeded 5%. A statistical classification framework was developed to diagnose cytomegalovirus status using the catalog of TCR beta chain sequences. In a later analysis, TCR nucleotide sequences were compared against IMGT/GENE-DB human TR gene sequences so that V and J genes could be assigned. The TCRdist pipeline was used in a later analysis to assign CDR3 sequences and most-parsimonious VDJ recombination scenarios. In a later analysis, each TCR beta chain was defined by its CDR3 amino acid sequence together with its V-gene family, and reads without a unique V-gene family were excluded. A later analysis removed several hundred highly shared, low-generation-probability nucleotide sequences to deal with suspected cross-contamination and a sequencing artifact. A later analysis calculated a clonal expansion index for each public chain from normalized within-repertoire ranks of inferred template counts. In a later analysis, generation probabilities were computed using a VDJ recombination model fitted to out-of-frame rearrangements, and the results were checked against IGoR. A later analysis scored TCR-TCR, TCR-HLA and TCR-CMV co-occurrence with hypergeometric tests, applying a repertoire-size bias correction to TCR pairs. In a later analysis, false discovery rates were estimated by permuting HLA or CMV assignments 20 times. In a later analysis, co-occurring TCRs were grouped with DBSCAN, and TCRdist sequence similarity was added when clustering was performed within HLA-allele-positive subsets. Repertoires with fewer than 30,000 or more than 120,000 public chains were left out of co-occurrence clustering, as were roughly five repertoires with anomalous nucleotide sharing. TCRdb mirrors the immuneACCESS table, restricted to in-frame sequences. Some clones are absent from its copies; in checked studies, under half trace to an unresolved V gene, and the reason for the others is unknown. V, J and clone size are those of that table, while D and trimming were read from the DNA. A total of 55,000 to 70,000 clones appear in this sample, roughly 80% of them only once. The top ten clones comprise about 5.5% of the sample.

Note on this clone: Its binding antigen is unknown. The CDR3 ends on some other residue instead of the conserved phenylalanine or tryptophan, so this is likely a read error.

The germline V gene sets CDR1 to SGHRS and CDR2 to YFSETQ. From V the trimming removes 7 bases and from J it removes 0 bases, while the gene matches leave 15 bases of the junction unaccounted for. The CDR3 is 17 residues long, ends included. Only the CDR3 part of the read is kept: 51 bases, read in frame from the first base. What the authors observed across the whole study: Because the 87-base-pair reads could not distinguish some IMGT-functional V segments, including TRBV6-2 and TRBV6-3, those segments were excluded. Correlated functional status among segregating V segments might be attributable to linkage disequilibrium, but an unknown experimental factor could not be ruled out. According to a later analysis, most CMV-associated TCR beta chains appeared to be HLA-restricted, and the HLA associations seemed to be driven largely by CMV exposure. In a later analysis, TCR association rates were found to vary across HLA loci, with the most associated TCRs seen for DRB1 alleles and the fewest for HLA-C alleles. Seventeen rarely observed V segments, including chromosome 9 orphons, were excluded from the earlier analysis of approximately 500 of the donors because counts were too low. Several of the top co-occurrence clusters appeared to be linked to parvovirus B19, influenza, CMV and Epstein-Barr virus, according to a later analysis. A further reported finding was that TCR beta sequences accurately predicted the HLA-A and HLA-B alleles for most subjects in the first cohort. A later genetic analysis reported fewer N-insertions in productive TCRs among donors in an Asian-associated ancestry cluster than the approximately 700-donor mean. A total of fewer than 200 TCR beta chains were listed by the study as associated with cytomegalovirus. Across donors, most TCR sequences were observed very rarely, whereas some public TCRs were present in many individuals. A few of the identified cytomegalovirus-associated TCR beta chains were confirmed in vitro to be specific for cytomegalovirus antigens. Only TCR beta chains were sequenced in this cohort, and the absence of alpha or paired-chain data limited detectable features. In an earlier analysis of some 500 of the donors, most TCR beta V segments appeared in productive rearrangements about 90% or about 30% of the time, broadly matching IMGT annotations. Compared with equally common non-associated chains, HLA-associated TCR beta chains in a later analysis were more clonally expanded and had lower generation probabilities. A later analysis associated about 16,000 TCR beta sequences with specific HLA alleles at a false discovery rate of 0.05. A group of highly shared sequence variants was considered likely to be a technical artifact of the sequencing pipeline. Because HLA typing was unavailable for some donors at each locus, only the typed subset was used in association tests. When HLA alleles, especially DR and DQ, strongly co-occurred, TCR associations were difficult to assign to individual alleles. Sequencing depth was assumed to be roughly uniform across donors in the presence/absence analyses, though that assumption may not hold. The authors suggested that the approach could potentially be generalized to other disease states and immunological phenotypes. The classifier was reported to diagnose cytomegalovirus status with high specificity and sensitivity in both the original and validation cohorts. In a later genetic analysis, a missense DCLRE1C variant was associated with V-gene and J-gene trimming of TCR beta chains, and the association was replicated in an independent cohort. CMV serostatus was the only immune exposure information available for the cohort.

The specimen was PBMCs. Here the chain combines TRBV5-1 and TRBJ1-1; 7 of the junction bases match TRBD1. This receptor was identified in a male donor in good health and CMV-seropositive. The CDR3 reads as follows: CASSPRGTVGLNTEAFL. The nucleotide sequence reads TGCGCCAGCTCGCCGAGGGGGACAGTTGGGTTGAACACTGAAGCTTTCCTT.